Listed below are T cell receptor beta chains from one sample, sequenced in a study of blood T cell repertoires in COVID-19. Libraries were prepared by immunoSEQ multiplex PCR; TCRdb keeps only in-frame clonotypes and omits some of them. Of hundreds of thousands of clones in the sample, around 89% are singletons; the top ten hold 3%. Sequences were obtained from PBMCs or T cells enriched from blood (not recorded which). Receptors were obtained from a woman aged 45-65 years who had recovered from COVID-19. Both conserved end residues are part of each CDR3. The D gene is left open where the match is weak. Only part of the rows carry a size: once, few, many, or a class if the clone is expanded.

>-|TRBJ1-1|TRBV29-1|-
TGCAGCGTTGATAAGGGGCGTAACACTGAAGCTTTCTTT
CSVDKGRNTEAFF
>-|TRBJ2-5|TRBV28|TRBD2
TGTGCCAGCAGTTTATTAGCGGGAGGAGAGACCCAGTACTTC
CASSLLAGGETQYF
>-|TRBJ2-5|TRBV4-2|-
TGTGCCAGCAGCCAAGCTAGTGGTGAGACCCAGTACTTC
CASSQASGETQYF
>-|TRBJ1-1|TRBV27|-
TGTGCCAGCAGTTCGGACAGAATGAACACTGAAGCTTTCTTT
CASSSDRMNTEAFF
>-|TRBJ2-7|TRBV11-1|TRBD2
TGTGCCAGCAGCCCGGGAGGGGATGGCGAGCAGTACTTC
CASSPGGDGEQYF
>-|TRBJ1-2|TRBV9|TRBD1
TGTGCCAGCAGTGTACAGGGGAACTATGGCTACACCTTC
CASSVQGNYGYTF
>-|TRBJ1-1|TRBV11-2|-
TGTGCCAGCAGCCCCCGGACAGCTATGTCCACTGAAGCTTTCTTT
CASSPRTAMSTEAFF
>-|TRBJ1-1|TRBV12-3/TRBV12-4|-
TGTGCCAGCAGGACAGGTCTGAACACTGAAGCTTTCTTT
CASRTGLNTEAFF
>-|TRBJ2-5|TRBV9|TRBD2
TGTGCCAGCAGCGTAGAAGCGGGAGGGTCGGAGACCCAGTACTTC
CASSVEAGGSETQYF
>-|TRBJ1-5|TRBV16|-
TGTGCCAGCAGCCAGTATCCTTCGATGTATTGGGACGGCGGGGCGGTTGGTCAGCCCCAGCATTTT
CASSQYPSMYWDGGAVGQPQHF
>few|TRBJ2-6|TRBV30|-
TGTGCCTGGACCCCAGGACTTGCTCCTGGGGCCAACGTCCTGACTTTC
CAWTPGLAPGANVLTF
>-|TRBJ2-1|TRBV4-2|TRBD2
TGTGCCAGCAGCCAAGTGGGGACTAGCGGGTACAATGAGCAGTTCTTC
CASSQVGTSGYNEQFF
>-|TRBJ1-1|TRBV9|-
TGTGCCAGCAGCCCTAGGGTTGAGGGCACTGAAGCTTTCTTT
CASSPRVEGTEAFF
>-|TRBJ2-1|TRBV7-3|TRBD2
TGTGCCAGCAGCTTAGGGACTAGTAATAATGAGCAGTTCTTC
CASSLGTSNNEQFF
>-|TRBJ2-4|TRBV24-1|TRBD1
TGTGCCACCAGTCGAGGGGGCACCAAAAACATTCAGTACTTC
CATSRGGTKNIQYF
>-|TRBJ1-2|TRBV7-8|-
TGTGCCAGCAGCTTAGTCCTAAACTATGGCTACACCTTC
CASSLVLNYGYTF
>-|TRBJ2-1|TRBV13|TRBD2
TGTGCCAGCAGCGACCCGGGACTAGCGGGCTTGTCTGAGCAGTTCTTC
CASSDPGLAGLSEQFF
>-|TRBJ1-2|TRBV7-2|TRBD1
TGTGCCAGCAGCTCTCCAACAGGGGCCGACTATGGCTACACCTTC
CASSSPTGADYGYTF
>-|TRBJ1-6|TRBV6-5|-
TGTGCCAGCAGTTCGGGGGGGACGACTCGAGGTTCACCCCTCCACTTT
CASSSGGTTRGSPLHF
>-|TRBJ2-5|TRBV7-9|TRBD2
TGTGCCAGCAGCTTGGGGACTACTCAGAGGGAGACCCAGTACTTC
CASSLGTTQRETQYF
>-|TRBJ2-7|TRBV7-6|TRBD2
TGTGCCAGCAGCTCATTCGGGGCGGGAGGGCCCTACGAGCAGTACTTC
CASSSFGAGGPYEQYF
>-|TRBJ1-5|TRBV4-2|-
TGTGCCAGCAGCCAAGACGACACCTCTTCAAGGCCCCAGCATTTT
CASSQDDTSSRPQHF